The 20 T cell receptor beta chains reported below all come from one sample, sequenced in a study of T cell responses to AZD1222 COVID-19 vaccine. The data were produced by immunoSEQ multiplex PCR, yet TCRdb's version contains in-frame clones alone and is incomplete. The sample shows approximately 17,000 clones, around 83% of them seen only once. The sample was peripheral blood, taken 28 days after the second AZD1222 dose. All receptors come from an adult who received the AZD1222 COVID-19 vaccine.

This chain joins TRBV6-5 and TRBJ2-1, with 7 positions matching TRBD1. V was clipped by 6 bases and J by 4 bases; unmatched bases: 9. Germline CDR1 and CDR2: MNHEY and SVGAGI. The CDR3 covers 15 residues. The CDR3 DNA sequence: TGTGCCAGCAGCTACGGGTCAGGGGGTTACAATGAGCAGTTCTTC. Translated, it gives CASSYGSGGYNEQFF.

This clone was counted only a few times. V and J are TRBV7-9 and TRBJ1-2; 8 positions match TRBD1. Germline lookup yields CDR1 SEHNR and CDR2 FQNEAQ (reference sequence). J was trimmed by 2 bases and V by 5 bases; bases with no gene match: 7. The CDR3 consists of 15 residues. The DNA of the CDR3 is TGTGCCAGCAGCGGCCAGACAGGGGACAACTATGGCTACACCTTC. As protein: CASSGQTGDNYGYTF.

This clone appeared a few times. CDR3 sequence: CASSLGTGLSPLHF. The CDR3 nucleotides are TGTGCCAGCTCCTTGGGGACAGGGCTATCACCCCTCCACTTT. This chain uses TRBV7-3 with TRBJ1-6; 9 positions match TRBD1. V shed 8 bases, J shed 10 bases, and the junction held 9 bases outside the gene matches. This CDR3 contains 14 residues. Looked up from germline, CDR1 is SGHTA and CDR2 is FQGTGA.

The rearrangement links TRBV7-2 to TRBJ2-5; D possibly corresponds to TRBD2 (6 bases). Trimming stripped 2 bases from V and 4 bases from J, with 11 bases between. This CDR3 contains 14 residues. Germline values: CDR1 SGHTA, CDR2 FQGNSA. The CDR3 spells CASSLRRGLETQYF. For the CDR3, the DNA is TGTGCCAGCAGCTTAAGGAGGGGTCTAGAGACCCAGTACTTC.

The V call is TRBV2, the J call TRBJ1-1; TRBD1 might be the D (6 bases). Germline V gives CDR1 SNHLY, CDR2 FYNNEI. This CDR3 is 13 amino acids long. V lost 9 bases and J lost 1, with 12 bases in between. The CDR3 loop reads CASPGARNTEAFF. CDR3 in DNA: TGTGCCAGTCCAGGGGCGAGGAACACTGAAGCTTTCTTT.

The chain carries TRBV11-2 and TRBJ1-2; TRBD1 aligns across 8 bases. The CDR3 consists of 15 residues. V lost 6 bases and J lost 0; bases outside the gene matches: 6. CDR1 and CDR2 (germline): SGHAT, FQNNGV. CDR3 sequence (DNA): TGTGCCAGCAGACCAACAGGGGGATCTAACTATGGCTACACCTTC. Its translation: CASRPTGGSNYGYTF.

The rearrangement uses TRBV11-2 and TRBJ1-2; no firm D call. CDR1 is SGHAT and CDR2 is FQNNGV in the germline V gene. CDR3 length equals 15 residues. V was pared by 3 bases and J by 3 bases, with 14 bases between. The chain's CDR3 is CASSLTSGPDYGYTF. The CDR3 DNA reads TGTGCCAGCAGCTTGACGAGCGGCCCGGACTATGGCTACACCTTC.

The rearrangement uses TRBV6-2 or TRBV6-3 and TRBJ2-1; D not resolved. V lost 6 bases and J lost 10, with 13 bases in between. This CDR3 contains 12 residues. The germline V gene encodes CDR1 MNHEY and CDR2 SVGEGT. The CDR3 reads CASSLTVNEQFF. CDR3 in DNA: TGTGCCAGCAGCCTCACAGTAAACGAGCAGTTCTTC.

V gene TRBV7-8 combines with J gene TRBJ1-1; D gene ambiguous. V lost 5 bases and J 2 bases, leaving 9 bases between the germline ends. Germline CDR1 SGHVS, CDR2 FQNEAQ. The CDR3 is made up of 13 amino acids. Here the CDR3 reads CASSENVNTEAFF. The CDR3, as DNA: TGTGCCAGCAGCGAAAACGTAAACACTGAAGCTTTCTTT.

Here the CDR3 reads CATSRGQGPYEQYF. CDR3 nucleotides: TGTGCCACCAGCAGAGGTCAGGGCCCCTACGAGCAGTACTTC. The V call is TRBV15, the J call TRBJ2-7; D is possibly TRBD1 (5 bases). Germline V gene sequence: CDR1 LNHNV, CDR2 YYDKDF (reference sequence). This CDR3 is 14 amino acids long. Deletions cut 1 base from V and 2 bases from J, with 9 bases between.

The count of this clone is one. V and J are TRBV5-5 and TRBJ2-6; D call uncertain. V lost 6 bases, J lost 0 bases, and 10 bases lay in between. The CDR3 loop spans 15 amino acids. The germline V gene has CDR1 SGHKS and CDR2 YYEKEE (reference sequence). Written as DNA, the CDR3 is TGTGCCAGCAACCCGACCCACTCTGGGGCCAACGTCCTGACTTTC. This sequence encodes CASNPTHSGANVLTF. Full variable domain (missing parts from reference TRBV5-5 and TRBJ2-6): DAGVTQSPTHLIKTRGQQVTLRCSPISGHKSVSWYQQVLGQGPQFIFQYYEKEERGRGNFPDRFSARQFPNYSSELNVNALLLGDSALYLCASNPTHSGANVLTFGAGSRLTVL.

The V call is TRBV5-1, the J call TRBJ1-3; D is ambiguous. The CDR3 has 13 amino acids. V was trimmed by 0 bases and J by 2 bases, leaving 3 bases between them. The germline V gene encodes CDR1 SGHRS and CDR2 YFSETQ. For the CDR3, the DNA is TGCGCCAGCAGCTTGGTGGCTGGAAACACCATATATTTT. This codes for CASSLVAGNTIYF.

V and J are TRBV4-1 and TRBJ2-2; 8 bases fit TRBD1. The ends lost 0 bases at V and 7 bases at J; junction bases unmatched: 4. There are 15 residues in the CDR3. The germline V gene encodes CDR1 MGHRA and CDR2 YSYEKL. The CDR3, as DNA: TGCGCCAGCAGCCAAGAAGGGACAGGAGACGGGGAGCTGTTTTTT. Amino acid sequence: CASSQEGTGDGELFF.

The V call is TRBV29-1, the J call TRBJ1-4; D remains unclear. The germline V and J ends were trimmed by 2 bases and 1 base, with 17 bases remaining between them. This CDR3 contains 17 residues. Germline CDR1 is SQVTM and CDR2 is ANQGSEA. CDR3 region: CSVEPPARFRTNEKLFF. CDR3 sequence (DNA): TGCAGCGTTGAACCCCCGGCCAGGTTCAGAACTAATGAAAAACTGTTTTTT.

The rearrangement links TRBV30 to TRBJ1-6, with a tentative D call TRBD1 (6 bases). This CDR3 comprises 13 residues. Deletions cut 1 base from V and 10 bases from J, with 11 bases between. Germline loops: CDR1 GTSNPN, CDR2 SVGIG (reference sequence). CDR3 in amino acids: CAWSERGRSPLHF. DNA for the CDR3: TGTGCCTGGAGTGAACGGGGGCGGTCACCCCTCCACTTT. The full variable domain, in which reference TRBV30 and TRBJ1-6 provide the parts outside the CDR3, is SQTIHQWPATLVQPVGSPLSLECTVEGTSNPNLYWYRQAAGRGLQLLFYSVGIGQISSEVPQNLSASRPQDRQFILSSKKLLLSDSGFYLCAWSERGRSPLHFGNGTRLTVT.

V is TRBV29-1 and J is TRBJ1-2; perhaps TRBD1 as D (5 bases). CDR1 and CDR2 from the germline V gene are SQVTM and ANQGSEA. CDR3 size: 15 residues. V was shortened by 7 bases and J by 0 bases, with 18 bases between the two germline ends. This chain's CDR3 is CSGGNGLRTNYGYTF. In nucleotides, the CDR3 is TGCAGCGGGGGGAATGGGCTCCGTACTAACTATGGCTACACCTTC.

This clone was detected once. The rearrangement uses TRBV6-2 or TRBV6-3 and TRBJ1-5; a weak D match, TRBD1 (5 bases). Germline CDR1 and CDR2: MNHEY and SVGEGT. The CDR3 loop spans 16 amino acids. The ends were cut back, 6 bases at V and 3 bases at J, with 18 bases in the middle. The CDR3 is CASSHRGIQFNQPQHF. CDR3 DNA sequence: TGTGCCAGCAGCCATAGGGGTATTCAATTCAATCAGCCCCAGCATTTT.

This chain uses TRBV5-1 with TRBJ2-1; 9 nucleotides agree with TRBD2. Unmatched junction bases numbered 7, after V lost 4 bases and J lost 5 bases. Germline V gene lookup returns CDR1 SGHRS and CDR2 YFSETQ. The CDR3 is made up of 15 amino acids. The CDR3 DNA follows: TGCGCCAGCAGCCGGCCATTAGCGGGGGACAATGAGCAGTTCTTC. It specifies CASSRPLAGDNEQFF.

This clone was seen a handful of times. The J gene is TRBJ1-1, the V gene TRBV5-1; tentatively, D is TRBD1 (5 bases). Trimming pared 0 bases from V and 1 base from J, leaving 13 bases between. The CDR3 has 16 residues. Germline CDR1 and CDR2: SGHRS and YFSETQ. Here the CDR3 DNA reads TGCGCCAGCAGCTTGGCCTCTTGGGGGGAGAACACTGAAGCTTTCTTT. Translated, it gives CASSLASWGENTEAFF.

The chain's CDR3 is CASTIDGMNTEAFF. For the CDR3, the DNA is TGTGCCAGCACAATAGACGGCATGAACACTGAAGCTTTCTTT. The rearrangement links TRBV7-8 to TRBJ1-1; D unclear. The V and J ends lost 7 bases and 0 bases respectively, with 12 bases between them. The V gene's germline CDR1 is SGHVS and CDR2 FQNEAQ. This CDR3 region has 14 residues.